This note documents a single TCR beta chain sequence. The data belong to a study of blood T cell repertoires in COVID-19. Study overall: Cohort 3 donors counted as recovered after two negative PCRs, clearance, or resolved symptoms. Samples representing acute and convalescent COVID-19 were sourced from the United States, Italy and Spain.

Original data processing: Reference gene primer amplification gave estimated nucleated cell counts. TCRdb's copy holds only in-frame clones and misses some; the assay was immunoSEQ multiplex PCR. The DNA was the basis for D and trimming; V, J and clone size are from that table. The sample lists a few hundred thousand clones; approximately 87% were seen once. Across about 22 US areas, participants ranged in age from about 18 to 90 years. The CDR3 runs 19 residues. Germline V gene sequence: CDR1 SGHRS, CDR2 YFSETQ. Trimming at V came to 5 bases and at J to 7 bases, leaving 20 bases not matched to a gene.

The clonotype originates from a man aged 40-55 years in a cohort exposed to, infected with or recovered from COVID-19 (not recorded which). The sequenced sample was PBMCs or T cells enriched from blood (not recorded which). The gene calls are TRBV5-1 and TRBJ2-7, with TRBD2 matching over 14 bases. The CDR3 is CASRPRAGTSGSTPREQYF. In DNA, the CDR3 is TGCGCCAGCAGGCCCAGGGCGGGGACTAGCGGGAGTACCCCTCGGGAGCAGTACTTC.